At least ten counts were recorded for the clone carrying this TCR beta chain. The data are from a study of identical twins. The V end was cut by 1 base, the J end by 9 bases, with 16 bases between. Germline V gene sequence: CDR1 SQVTM, CDR2 ANQGSEA. The CDR3 extends over 14 amino acids. Template switching added a universal primer site, and cDNA bore unique molecular identifiers. TCRdb independently ran MiXCR on the 5' RACE reads; one entry per CDR3 protein. The table has about 810,000 distinct CDR3 sequences, around an eighth seen once. All donors were healthy Caucasians. This same sample was also taken into another study, of yellow fever vaccine responses in identical twins. That source notes: After vaccination, twins' T cell response reportedly seemed partly convergent, partly personalized.

The sequenced sample consisted of PBMCs. The clonotype comes from a woman aged 18-29 years in good health. This chain joins TRBV29-1 and TRBJ2-4; possibly TRBD1 for D (6 bases). This CDR3 is CSVEGQGIGAIQYF. The CDR3 coding sequence is TGCAGCGTTGAAGGGCAGGGGATCGGCGCCATTCAGTACTTC.